The entry below describes one TCR beta chain. No antigen is known for it. Samples underwent the assay at deep level. Measured with immunoSEQ multiplex PCR; TCRdb has only the in-frame clones, and not every one. The sample includes 450,000 to 650,000 clones, roughly four fifths of them seen just once. This CDR3 has 14 amino acids. CDR1 is MNHEY, CDR2 SMNVEV, per germline (reference sequence). J lost 6 bases, V lost 8 bases, and 13 bases had no gene match. The sample originates from a study of shared clonotypes between healthy human individuals. Study-wide findings and caveats: Clonotype sharing among donors, it was expected, would be affected by sequencing depth.

The source is a woman aged 40 to 49 in good health. Some clones in this sample may be carry-over from other donors' samples. Sequenced material: PBMCs. V gene TRBV27 combines with J gene TRBJ2-7; TRBD1 aligns across 7 bases. The CDR3, as DNA: TGTGCCAGCGGGGCCGGGACAGACCCCTCCGAGCAGTACTTC. Translating it yields CASGAGTDPSEQYF.